This is a list of T cell receptor beta chains from one sample in a study of blood T cell repertoires in COVID-19. Method: immunoSEQ multiplex PCR; TCRdb's copy keeps in-frame clones and lacks some. The profile shows under 200,000 clones, 80% to 90% of them singletons. Sequenced input: peripheral blood. The receptor source for this set is a woman of 80 years or more with COVID-19, enrolled during active disease. The CDR3 runs from the conserved cysteine through the conserved F or W. D genes are given only for firm matches. A row's size may be missing; if present it is once, few, many or a size class.

D | J | V | size | DNA | CDR3
TRBD1 | TRBJ2-7 | TRBV5-1 | once | TGCGCCAGCAGCCCCCGCGGGACAGGAGGCTACGAGCAGTACTTC | CASSPRGTGGYEQYF
- | TRBJ2-7 | TRBV11-2 | - | TGTGCCAGCAGCTTGGACAGAACGTACGAGCAGTACTTC | CASSLDRTYEQYF
- | TRBJ2-5 | TRBV6-2/TRBV6-3 | - | TGTGCCAGCAGTTACTCGTGGTCGGCAGGGTGGTACCAAGAGACCCAGTACTTC | CASSYSWSAGWYQETQYF
TRBD2 | TRBJ2-5 | TRBV7-9 | - | TGTGCCAGCAGCCGGGGTAGCGGGGCCCAAGAGACCCAGTACTTC | CASSRGSGAQETQYF
TRBD1 | TRBJ2-7 | TRBV7-2 | once | TGTGCCAGCAGCTACTCGGGACAGACCGGCTACGAGCAGTACTTC | CASSYSGQTGYEQYF
- | TRBJ1-5 | TRBV18 | - | TGTGCCAGCTCACCACCGGTTGGGGCGAGCAATCAGCCCCAGCATTTT | CASSPPVGASNQPQHF
- | TRBJ2-5 | TRBV15 | - | TGTGCCACCAGCAGAGAAGAACAGAGCCAAGAGACCCAGTACTTC | CATSREEQSQETQYF
- | TRBJ1-2 | TRBV2 | - | TGTGCCAGCAGTTTGACAGGATCGTCATCTGGCTACACCTTC | CASSLTGSSSGYTF
- | TRBJ1-5 | TRBV28 | few | TGTGCCAGCAGCCATGGGGGGGATAGCAATCAGCCCCAGCATTTT | CASSHGGDSNQPQHF
TRBD2 | TRBJ2-1 | TRBV2 | - | TGTGCCAGCCTGAGCGGGGGGGCGATCAATGAGCAGTTCTTC | CASLSGGAINEQFF
- | TRBJ2-3 | TRBV27 | - | TGTGCCAGCAGTTTATCGGCCCGGCGAGGAGCGGCCTACACAGATACGCAGTATTTT | CASSLSARRGAAYTDTQYF
TRBD2 | TRBJ2-5 | TRBV28 | - | TGTGCCAGCAGTCGCGGACTAGCGGGCCAAGAGACCCAGTACTTC | CASSRGLAGQETQYF
- | TRBJ1-2 | TRBV5-6 | - | TGTGCCAGCAGCTTTTCAGGGGCTCGTGGCTACACCTTC | CASSFSGARGYTF
TRBD2 | TRBJ2-1 | TRBV7-9 | - | TGTGCCAGCAGAAACGGACTAGCGCGAGGAAATGAGCAGTTCTTC | CASRNGLARGNEQFF
TRBD1 | TRBJ1-2 | TRBV9 | few | TGTGCCAGCAGCGCCGGACAGGACCGCAACTATGGCTACACCTTC | CASSAGQDRNYGYTF
TRBD1 | TRBJ2-4 | TRBV19 | - | TGTGCCACCTCCCTGACAGGGGAATTCGCCAAAAACATTCAGTACTTC | CATSLTGEFAKNIQYF
TRBD1 | TRBJ2-7 | TRBV28 | few | TGTGCCAGCAGTCAACTCGGGACAGGGCGACACGAGCAGTACTTC | CASSQLGTGRHEQYF
- | TRBJ2-7 | TRBV6-6 | - | TGTGCCAGCAGTACAGACAGGTCCTACGAGCAGTACTTC | CASSTDRSYEQYF
- | TRBJ1-4 | TRBV2 | - | TGTGCCAGCAGTGAGGAACAGGCAACTAATGAAAAACTGTTTTTT | CASSEEQATNEKLFF
- | TRBJ2-1 | TRBV10-3 | - | TGTGCCATCAGCCTCCTAGACAGCTACAATGAGCAGTTCTTC | CAISLLDSYNEQFF
TRBD2 | TRBJ2-7 | TRBV5-4 | - | TGTGCCAGCAGCGACCGAAGAGCGGGGGCCTACGAGCAGTACTTC | CASSDRRAGAYEQYF
- | TRBJ1-1 | TRBV10-3 | - | TGTGCCATCAGGAAGGGAGGGGACACTGAAGCTTTCTTT | CAIRKGGDTEAFF
- | TRBJ2-7 | TRBV2 | - | TGTGCCAGCAGTGACGTCCCCTACGAGCAGTACTTC | CASSDVPYEQYF
- | TRBJ2-3 | TRBV7-2 | - | TGTGCCAGCAGCCTTAGCACAGATACGCAGTATTTT | CASSLSTDTQYF
TRBD2 | TRBJ2-7 | TRBV5-1 | - | TGCGCCAGCAGCCCGGCCGGGACTAGGGGGGAGCAGTACTTC | CASSPAGTRGEQYF
- | TRBJ2-7 | TRBV12-2 | - | TGTGCAAGTCGCTTACCCTTATGTCGGGGGGCAAACTGCTACGAGCAGTACTTC | CASRLPLCRGANCYEQYF
TRBD2 | TRBJ2-2 | TRBV28 | - | TGTGCCAGCAGCCCGGTAGCGGGAGGGCCCAACACCGGGGAGCTGTTTTTT | CASSPVAGGPNTGELFF
- | TRBJ1-1 | TRBV19 | - | TGTGCCAGTACCACAGGACGGACGAACACTGAAGCTTTCTTT | CASTTGRTNTEAFF
- | TRBJ1-1 | TRBV9 | - | TGTGCCAGCAGCAGAGACAGAATGAACACTGAAGCTTTCTTT | CASSRDRMNTEAFF
TRBD2 | TRBJ2-1 | TRBV30 | - | TGTGCCTGGAGTAGCACTAGCGGGAGGGCCCTCTCCTACAATGAGCAGTTCTTC | CAWSSTSGRALSYNEQFF
TRBD1 | TRBJ1-2 | TRBV18 | - | TGTGCCAGCTCACCACCGTCTTCCGCCGGGACAGCTTATGGCTACACCTTC | CASSPPSSAGTAYGYTF
- | TRBJ2-4 | TRBV7-9 | - | TGTGCCAGCAGCCTAAATCGGGGACTAGCCAAAAACATTCAGTACTTC | CASSLNRGLAKNIQYF
TRBD2 | TRBJ2-1 | TRBV5-1 | once | TGCGCCAGCAGCATCGGACTAGCGGGAGGGAACAATGAGCAGTTCTTC | CASSIGLAGGNNEQFF
- | TRBJ2-7 | TRBV24-1 | - | TGTGCCACCAGTGATTCGGACAAAGCCTACGAGCAGTACTTC | CATSDSDKAYEQYF
TRBD2 | TRBJ2-1 | TRBV11-2 | few | TGTGCCAGCAGCTCCCACACTAGCGGGATCTACAATGAGCAGTTCTTC | CASSSHTSGIYNEQFF
- | TRBJ2-1 | TRBV15 | few | TGTGCCACCAGCAAACGGGACAACTACAATGAGCAGTTCTTC | CATSKRDNYNEQFF
TRBD1 | TRBJ2-1 | TRBV2 | - | TGTGCCAGCACCCCCGGGACAGGGCCCTACAATGAGCAGTTCTTC | CASTPGTGPYNEQFF
- | TRBJ2-7 | TRBV28 | - | TGTGCCAGCAGAACCTTACAGGGTAGCTACGAGCAGTACTTC | CASRTLQGSYEQYF
- | TRBJ2-2 | TRBV5-1 | - | TGCGCCAGCAGCGGGAGTCGGAACACCGGGGAGCTGTTTTTT | CASSGSRNTGELFF
- | TRBJ1-2 | TRBV27 | - | TGTGCCAGCAGTTTTTGGGGGGGAGGATTCGGCTACACCTTC | CASSFWGGGFGYTF
TRBD1 | TRBJ2-1 | TRBV18 | - | TGTGCCAGCTCCCCGGGACAGAACTCCTACAATGAGCAGTTCTTC | CASSPGQNSYNEQFF
- | TRBJ2-7 | TRBV6-5 | - | TGTGCCAGCAGGGTTGGGCAGGCTAACTACGAGCAGTACTTC | CASRVGQANYEQYF
TRBD2 | TRBJ2-7 | TRBV9 | - | TGTGCCAGCAGCGGGGGACTAGCGGGCATCTACGAGCAGTACTTC | CASSGGLAGIYEQYF
- | TRBJ2-3 | TRBV5-1 | once | TGCGCCAGCAGCCTGGGGTCCTACACAGATACGCAGTATTTT | CASSLGSYTDTQYF
TRBD1 | TRBJ1-2 | TRBV7-2 | - | TGTGCCAGCAGCTCAATGGGACAGGTCTATGGCTACACCTTC | CASSSMGQVYGYTF
TRBD1 | TRBJ1-1 | TRBV6-2/TRBV6-3 | - | TGTGCCAGCAGTCCAACTTTGACAGGGTACATGAACACTGAAGCTTTCTTT | CASSPTLTGYMNTEAFF